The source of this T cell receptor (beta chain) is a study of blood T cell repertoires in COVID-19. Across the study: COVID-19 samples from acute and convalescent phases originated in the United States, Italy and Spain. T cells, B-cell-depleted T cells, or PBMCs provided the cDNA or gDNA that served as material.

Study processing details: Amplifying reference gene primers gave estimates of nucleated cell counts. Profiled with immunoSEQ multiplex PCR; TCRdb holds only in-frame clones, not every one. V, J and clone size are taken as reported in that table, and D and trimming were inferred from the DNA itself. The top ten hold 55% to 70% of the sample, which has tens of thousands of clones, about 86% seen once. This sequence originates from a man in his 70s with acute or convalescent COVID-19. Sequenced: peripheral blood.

DNA for the CDR3: TGTGCCAGCACCACCTACGAGGCAGATACGCAGTATTTT. Translating gives CASTTYEADTQYF. The V and J genes are TRBV25-1 and TRBJ2-3, with unresolved D. In germline, CDR1 is MGHDK, CDR2 SYGVNS. V lost 7 bases and J lost 4, with 12 bases in between. This CDR3 is 13 amino acids long. Drawing the rest from reference TRBV25-1 and TRBJ2-3, the complete variable domain is EADIYQTPRYLVIGTGKKITLECSQTMGHDKMYWYQQDPGMELHLIHYSYGVNSTEKGDLSSESTVSRIRTEHFPLTLESARPSHTSQYLCASTTYEADTQYFGPGTRLTVL.